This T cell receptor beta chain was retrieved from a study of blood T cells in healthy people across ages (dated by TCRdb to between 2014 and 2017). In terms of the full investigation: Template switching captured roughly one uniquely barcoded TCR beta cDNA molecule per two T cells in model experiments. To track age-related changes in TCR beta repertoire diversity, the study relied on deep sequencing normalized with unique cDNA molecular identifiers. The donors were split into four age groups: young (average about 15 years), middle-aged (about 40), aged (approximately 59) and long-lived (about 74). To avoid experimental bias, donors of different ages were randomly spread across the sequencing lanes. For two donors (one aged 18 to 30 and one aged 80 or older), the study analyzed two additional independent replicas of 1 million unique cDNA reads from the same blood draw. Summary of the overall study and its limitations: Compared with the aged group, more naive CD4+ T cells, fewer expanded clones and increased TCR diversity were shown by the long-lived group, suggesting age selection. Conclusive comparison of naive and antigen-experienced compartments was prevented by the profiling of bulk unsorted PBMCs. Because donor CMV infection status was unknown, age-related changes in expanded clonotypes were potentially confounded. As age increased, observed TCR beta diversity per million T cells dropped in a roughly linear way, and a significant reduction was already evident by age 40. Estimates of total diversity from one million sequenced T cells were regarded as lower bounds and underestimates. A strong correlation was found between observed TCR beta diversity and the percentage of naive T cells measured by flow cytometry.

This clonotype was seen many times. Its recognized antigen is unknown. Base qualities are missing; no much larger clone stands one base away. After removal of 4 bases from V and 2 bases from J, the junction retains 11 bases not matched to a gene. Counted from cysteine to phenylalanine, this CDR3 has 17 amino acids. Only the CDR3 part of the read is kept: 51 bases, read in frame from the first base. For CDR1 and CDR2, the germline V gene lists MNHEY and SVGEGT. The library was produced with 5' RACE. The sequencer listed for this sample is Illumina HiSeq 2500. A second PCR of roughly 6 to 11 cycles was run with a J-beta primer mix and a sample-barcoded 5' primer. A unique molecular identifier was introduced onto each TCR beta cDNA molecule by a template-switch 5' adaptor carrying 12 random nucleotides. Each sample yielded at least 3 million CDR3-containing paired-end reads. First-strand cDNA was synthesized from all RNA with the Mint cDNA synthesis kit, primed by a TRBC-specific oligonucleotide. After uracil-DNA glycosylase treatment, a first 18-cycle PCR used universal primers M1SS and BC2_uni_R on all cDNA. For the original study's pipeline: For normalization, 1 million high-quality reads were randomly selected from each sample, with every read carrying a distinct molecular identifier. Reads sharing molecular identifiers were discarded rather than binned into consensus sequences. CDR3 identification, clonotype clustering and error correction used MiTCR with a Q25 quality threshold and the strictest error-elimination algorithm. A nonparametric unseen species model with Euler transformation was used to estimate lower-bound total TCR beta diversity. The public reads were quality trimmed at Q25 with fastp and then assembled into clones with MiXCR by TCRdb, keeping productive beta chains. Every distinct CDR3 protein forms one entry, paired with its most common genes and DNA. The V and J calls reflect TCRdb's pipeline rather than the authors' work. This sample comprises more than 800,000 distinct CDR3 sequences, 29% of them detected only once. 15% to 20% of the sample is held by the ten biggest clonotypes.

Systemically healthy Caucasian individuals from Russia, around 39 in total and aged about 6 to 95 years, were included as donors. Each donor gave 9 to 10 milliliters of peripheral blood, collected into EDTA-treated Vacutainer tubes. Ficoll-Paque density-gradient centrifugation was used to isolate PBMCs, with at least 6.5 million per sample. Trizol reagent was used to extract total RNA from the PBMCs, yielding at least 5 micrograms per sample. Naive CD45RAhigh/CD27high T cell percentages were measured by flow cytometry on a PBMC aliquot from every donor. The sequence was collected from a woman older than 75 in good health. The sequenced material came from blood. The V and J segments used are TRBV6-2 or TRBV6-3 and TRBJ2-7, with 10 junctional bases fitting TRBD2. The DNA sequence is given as TGTGCCAGCAGTTCCTCAAGTACTCTAGCGGGGGCCTACGAGCAGTACTTC. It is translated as CASSSSSTLAGAYEQYF.